This T cell receptor beta chain was documented in a study of a mutant IDH1 vaccine in newly diagnosed glioma. For this clone: Antigen: not known.

Time point indicated: week 35, safety follow-up. Each dose delivered 300 ug of mutant IDH1 20-mer peptide subcutaneously with imiquimod. The repertoire was sequenced with immunoSEQ multiplex PCR; TCRdb's copy has only in-frame clones and lacks some. The sample includes 55,000 to 65,000 clones, roughly 80% of them seen just once. V was clipped by 3 bases and J by 4 bases, with 19 bases between them. The CDR3 extends over 15 amino acids. Germline assignment: CDR1 GTSNPN and CDR2 SVGIG (reference sequence). V gene TRBV30 combines with J gene TRBJ2-7; D not resolved. This receptor was taken from a man aged 25 to 40 with glioma. The material sequenced was PBMCs, taken from a glioma patient whose treatment included an IDH1 peptide vaccine. Here the CDR3 reads CAWRVPTPGGYEQYF. DNA for the CDR3: TGTGCCTGGAGGGTACCGACACCGGGTGGGTACGAGCAGTACTTC.